One T cell receptor (beta chain) is described in this entry. Method: immunoSEQ multiplex PCR; TCRdb's copy keeps in-frame clones and lacks some. The sample carries more than 110,000 clones, about four fifths recorded once. These data come from a study of cytomegalovirus exposure and HLA in healthy donors. V was shortened by 6 bases and J by 4 bases, with 12 bases between the two germline ends. Germline V gene sequence: CDR1 LNHDA, CDR2 SQIVND (reference sequence). This CDR3 contains 13 residues. The sequencing sample was made of PBMCs. The origin of this receptor is a woman in her thirties in good health and CMV-seronegative. The chain recombines TRBV19 with TRBJ2-5; the D is unclear. CDR3 DNA: TGTGCCAGTAGCCCCTCACCCGGAGAGACCCAGTACTTC. Translated, it gives CASSPSPGETQYF.